This T cell receptor (beta chain) was retrieved from a study of blood T cell repertoires in COVID-19. V was shortened by 2 bases and J by 5 bases, with 9 bases between the two germline ends. This CDR3 is 14 amino acids long. Germline V gene lookup returns CDR1 MGHRA and CDR2 YSYEKL. Per the original data handling: Amplified reference gene primers provided the basis for estimating nucleated cell counts. This table comes from immunoSEQ multiplex PCR, and its TCRdb copy is limited to in-frame clones, with some not included. That table furnishes V, J and clone size, whereas the DNA furnished D and trimming. The profile covers around 110,000 clones, with about 90% appearing a single time and 4.5% to 5% taken by the ten largest.

The specimen sequenced was peripheral blood. The V call is TRBV4-1, the J call TRBJ1-4; TRBD1 might be the D (5 bases). This TCR came from a man aged 35-49 years with active or convalescent COVID-19. CDR3 sequence reads: CASSQPTENEKLFF. The CDR3 bases are TGCGCCAGCAGCCAACCGACAGAAAATGAAAAACTGTTTTTT.